This T cell receptor (beta chain) was sequenced during a study of siplizumab effects on memory and regulatory T cells. Study results and limitations: Neither a naive nor a memory phenotype was assignable to roughly 75-97% of proliferating CD4+ or CD8+ clones. Significant reduction of alloreactive sequences traceable to unstimulated CD4+ memory cells was observed with siplizumab. Solely a minor proportion of alloreactive clones could be assigned to unstimulated subsets. Naive T cells looked more diverse than memory cells, and they looked like major contributors to the alloresponse.

On this clone itself: Antigen: not known.

The germline V gene has CDR1 MNHEY and CDR2 SMNVEV (reference sequence). This CDR3 comprises 19 residues. The junction had 5 bases not matched to a gene; V was cut back by 0 bases and J by 2 bases. Measured with immunoSEQ multiplex PCR; TCRdb has only the in-frame clones, and not every one. The sample consists of over 70,000 clones, around 89% of them appearing once. V usage is TRBV27 and J usage is TRBJ2-1, with 15 bases aligning to TRBD2. The sequenced material came from CD4+ T cells sorted from blood. This TCR was recovered from a human donor in good health. The CDR3, as DNA: TGTGCCAGCAGTTTATCCGCCGGGACTAGCGGGAGGACCTACAATGAGCAGTTCTTC. Its protein is CASSLSAGTSGRTYNEQFF.